This entry features one T cell receptor (beta chain) sequence. This specimen belongs to a study of blood T cell repertoires in COVID-19. Study background: From the United States, Italy and Spain came samples of acute and convalescent COVID-19.

Here immunoSEQ multiplex PCR was the method, and the copy in TCRdb shows in-frame clones only, minus some. The sample shows about 140,000 clones, about 82% of them seen only once. Germline loops: CDR1 SGHDN, CDR2 FVKESK. The CDR3 sequence is 14 residues long. The V and J ends lost 4 bases and 7 bases, in that order; junction bases with no gene match: 6. The sequence was obtained from a woman aged 60-75 years with acute or convalescent COVID-19. The chain links TRBV14 to TRBJ1-3; 8 bases agree with TRBD1. Material for sequencing was peripheral blood. Written as DNA, the CDR3 is TGTGCCAGCAGCCCCTGGACAGGGAGTAACACCATATATTTT. This gives the protein CASSPWTGSNTIYF.